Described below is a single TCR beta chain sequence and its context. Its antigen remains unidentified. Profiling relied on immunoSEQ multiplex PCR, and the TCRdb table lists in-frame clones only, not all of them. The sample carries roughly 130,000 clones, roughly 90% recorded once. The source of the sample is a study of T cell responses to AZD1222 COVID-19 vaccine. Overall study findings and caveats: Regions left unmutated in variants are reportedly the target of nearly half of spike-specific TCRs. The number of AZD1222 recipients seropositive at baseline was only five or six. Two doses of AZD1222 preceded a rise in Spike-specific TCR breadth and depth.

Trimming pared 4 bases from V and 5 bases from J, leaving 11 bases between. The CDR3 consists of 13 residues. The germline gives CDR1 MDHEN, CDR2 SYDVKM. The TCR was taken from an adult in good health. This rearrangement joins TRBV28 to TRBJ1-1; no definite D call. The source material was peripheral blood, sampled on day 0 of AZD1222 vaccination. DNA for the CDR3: TGTGCCAGCAGTTCTGGCGGTTGGACTGAAGCTTTCTTT. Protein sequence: CASSSGGWTEAFF.